This T cell receptor (beta chain) was sequenced in a study of T cell responses to AZD1222 COVID-19 vaccine. Study-wide points: Spike-specific TCR repertoires showed rising breadth and depth after two AZD1222 doses.

To note about this clone: Its antigen remains unidentified.

Clones were read by immunoSEQ multiplex PCR, and TCRdb kept only the in-frame ones, dropping some. In the table there are 83,000 or so clones, approximately 88% of which are singletons. This clonotype was sampled from an adult in good health. The sample was peripheral blood, taken on day 0 of MenACWY control vaccination.

CDR3 sequence (DNA): TGTGCCAGTAGGGGGAGACAGGGACATTTCACCTTC. It encodes CASRGRQGHFTF. The chain is built from TRBV19 and TRBJ1-2; 7 bases map to TRBD1. Trimming at V came to 6 bases and at J to 13 bases, leaving 11 bases not matched to a gene. The length of the CDR3 is 12 residues. Germline loops: CDR1 LNHDA, CDR2 SQIVND (reference sequence).